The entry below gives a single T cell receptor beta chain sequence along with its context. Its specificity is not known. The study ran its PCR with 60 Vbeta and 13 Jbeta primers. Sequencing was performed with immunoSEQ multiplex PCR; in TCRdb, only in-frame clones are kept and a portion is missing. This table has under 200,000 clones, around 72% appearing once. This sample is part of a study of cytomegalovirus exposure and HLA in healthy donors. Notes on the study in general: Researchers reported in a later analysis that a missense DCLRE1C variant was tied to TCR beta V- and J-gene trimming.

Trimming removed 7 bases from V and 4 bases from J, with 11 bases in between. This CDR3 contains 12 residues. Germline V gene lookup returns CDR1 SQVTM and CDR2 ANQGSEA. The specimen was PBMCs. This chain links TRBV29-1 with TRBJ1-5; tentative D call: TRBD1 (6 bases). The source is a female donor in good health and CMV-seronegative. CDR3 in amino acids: CSALTGNQPQHF. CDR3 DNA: TGCAGCGCTCTAACAGGGAATCAGCCCCAGCATTTT.